The 22 T cell receptor beta chains in this list originate from one sample, sequenced in a study of HIV-infected children after antiretroviral therapy interruption. Noted treatment: PENTA 11 planned treatment interruption arm or continuous ART arm. RNA-based 3' RACE libraries used unique molecular identifiers. One entry per CDR3 protein, called by TCRdb with MiXCR from the 3' RACE reads. This table has 35,000 to 50,000 distinct CDR3 sequences, 6.5% appearing once. Sequencing was performed on CD45RA+ CD4+ T cells from PBMCs, pooled from several time points, taken from a donor given antiretroviral therapy, either interrupted or continuous. The subset here: naive CD4+ CD45RA+ CD45RO- T cells. These receptors came from a pool of human donors with HIV.

V usage is TRBV6-5 and J usage is TRBJ2-2; D is tentatively TRBD1 or TRBD2 (6 bases each). Germline V gene sequence: CDR1 MNHEY, CDR2 SVGAGI. The CDR3 loop spans 14 amino acids. V shed 6 bases and J shed 3 bases, with 11 bases lying between them. The CDR3 region has the DNA TGTGCCAGCAGGCAGGGGAGGTACACCGGGGAGCTGTTTTTT. Translating gives CASRQGRYTGELFF.

V and J are TRBV9 and TRBJ2-5, with D maybe TRBD2 (7 bases). Trimming left V 1 base short and J 4 bases short, with 11 bases between. The germline CDR1 and CDR2 sequences are SGDLS and YYNGEE. This CDR3 comprises 14 residues. CDR3 loop: CASSVRGGSETQYF. CDR3 DNA: TGTGCCAGCAGCGTACGCGGGGGCTCAGAGACCCAGTACTTC.

The rearrangement joins TRBV12-3 or TRBV12-4 to TRBJ1-5; D not certain. Trimming removed 3 bases at V and 6 bases at J, with 6 bases between. The CDR3 runs 12 residues. CDR3 protein: CASSLMSQPQHF. CDR3 DNA: TGTGCCAGCAGTTTGATGAGTCAGCCCCAGCATTTT.

This clonotype was counted many times. This chain connects TRBV6-2 or TRBV6-3 to TRBJ1-1; perhaps TRBD1 as D (6 bases). Trimming took off 2 bases at V and 1 base at J, with 14 bases between the two ends. Germline CDR1 is MNHEY and CDR2 is SVGEGT. CDR3 length equals 16 residues. The CDR3: CASSYHQGIPNTEAFF. The CDR3 DNA is TGTGCCAGCAGTTACCACCAGGGGATCCCGAACACTGAAGCTTTCTTT.

Ten or more counts support this clonotype. This rearrangement joins TRBV12-3 or TRBV12-4 to TRBJ1-5, with 8 nucleotides matching TRBD1. This CDR3 is built from 13 residues. V lost 7 bases to trimming and J lost 5 bases; unmatched junction nucleotides: 4. The CDR3 DNA reads TGTGCCAGCACCCTGACAGGGGATCAGCCCCAGCATTTT. It codes for CASTLTGDQPQHF.

The V gene is TRBV28, the J gene TRBJ2-7; possibly TRBD2 for D (6 bases). The CDR3 runs 15 residues. CDR1 is MDHEN and CDR2 is SYDVKM in the germline V gene. Trimming removed 6 bases at V and 1 base at J, with 16 bases between. The DNA of the CDR3 is TGTGCCAGCAGCCCGGGACTGAGGCTTTCCTACGAGCAGTACTTC. It specifies CASSPGLRLSYEQYF.

This clonotype has a handful of counts. V is TRBV6-6 and J is TRBJ2-3; TRBD2 aligns across 10 bases. This CDR3 spans 17 amino acids. Germline CDR1 reads MNHNY; CDR2 reads SVGAGI (reference sequence). Trimming took 2 bases from V and 1 from J; bases not matched to a gene: 6. The CDR3 sequence is CASSYRMLAGGTDTQYF. In nucleotides, the CDR3 is TGTGCCAGCAGTTACCGGATGCTAGCGGGGGGCACAGATACGCAGTATTTT.

V usage is TRBV4-1 and J usage is TRBJ2-2; 8 bases are shared with TRBD1. This CDR3 region has 17 residues. V shed 5 bases, J shed 5 bases, and the junction held 13 bases outside the gene matches. In germline, CDR1 is MGHRA, CDR2 YSYEKL. The CDR3 sequence is CASSSGRGRIGTGELFF. The CDR3 coding sequence is TGCGCCAGCAGCTCGGGCAGGGGGCGAATTGGGACCGGGGAGCTGTTTTTT.

This clonotype is medium-sized. The junction shows a germline mismatch at one end, possibly a read error. The rearrangement joins TRBV6-6 to TRBJ2-4; 12 bases fit TRBD1. The CDR3 totals 16 residues. Germline lookup yields CDR1 MNHNY and CDR2 SVGAGI (reference sequence). Here the CDR3 reads CASGEGTGGRQNTLYF. CDR3 nucleotides: TGTGCCAGCGGTGAGGGGACAGGGGGCAGGCAAAACACCTTGTACTTT.

This clonotype came up many times. J is TRBJ2-7 and V is TRBV29-1; D gene ambiguous. The CDR3 is 11 residues long. Germline CDR1 reads SQVTM; CDR2 reads ANQGSEA. Trimming shortened V by 4 bases and J by 4 bases, and 8 bases separated the two germline ends. The CDR3 DNA follows: TGCAGCGTTGCCGGACCGTACGAGCAGTACTTC. Translation: CSVAGPYEQYF.

Many counts were recorded for this clonotype. The rearrangement uses TRBV2 and TRBJ2-1, with 11 positions matching TRBD2. CDR1 and CDR2 from the germline V gene are SNHLY and FYNNEI. This CDR3 has 13 amino acids. V was pared by 8 bases and J by 8 bases, with 5 bases of the junction left unmatched. CDR3 nucleotide sequence: TGTGCCAGCGTAGCGGGAGGGCCCCATGAGCAGTTCTTC. Translating gives CASVAGGPHEQFF.

This clonotype was seen repeatedly, ten times or more. The CDR3 DNA reads TGCGCCAGCAGCCTTTCCGGGACAGGGATGCGAAAACTGTTTTTT. Translated, it gives CASSLSGTGMRKLFF. The chain recombines TRBV5-1 with TRBJ1-4; 9 bases map to TRBD1. Germline loops: CDR1 SGHRS, CDR2 YFSETQ. The V and J ends lost 4 bases and 10 bases, in that order; junction bases with no gene match: 11. CDR3 length: 15 amino acids.

This clonotype was seen repeatedly, ten times or more. Here the CDR3 DNA reads TGTGCCAGCAGCCCGGGACAGGGGGCCGATCAGCCCCAGCATTTT. As protein: CASSPGQGADQPQHF. The chain has TRBV7-2 and TRBJ1-5; 12 bases map to TRBD1. CDR3 length: 15 amino acids. Germline V gene lookup returns CDR1 SGHTA and CDR2 FQGNSA. V lost 5 bases to trimming and J lost 5 bases; unmatched junction nucleotides: 4.

This clonotype was seen many times. The rearrangement joins TRBV28 to TRBJ1-1, with a weak D call TRBD1 (5 bases). The CDR3 covers 13 residues. Germline V lookup: CDR1 MDHEN, CDR2 SYDVKM. V was trimmed by 5 bases and J by 1 base, leaving 8 bases between them. The CDR3 reads CASSLGRNTEAFF. For the CDR3, the DNA is TGTGCCAGCAGTCTGGGACGGAACACTGAAGCTTTCTTT.

This clonotype was seen repeatedly, ten times or more. In DNA form, the CDR3 reads TGTGCCAGCAGTTACTCGAGACAGGGAGGCTACGAGCAGTACTTC. This gives the protein CASSYSRQGGYEQYF. The chain recombines TRBV6-5 with TRBJ2-7; TRBD1 might be the D (7 bases). The CDR3 is 15 amino acids. Deletions cut 0 bases from V and 3 bases from J, with 12 bases between. Germline V gives CDR1 MNHEY, CDR2 SVGAGI.

The chain employs TRBV6-5 and TRBJ1-5, with D possibly TRBD1 on 5 matching bases. V was pared by 5 bases and J by 6 bases, with 20 bases between. Germline V gives CDR1 MNHEY, CDR2 SVGAGI. CDR3 length equals 16 residues. This CDR3 reads CASSKLGDGAIQPQHF. CDR3 DNA sequence: TGTGCCAGCAGTAAGTTAGGGGACGGGGCAATTCAGCCCCAGCATTTT.

This clonotype came up many times. The chain recombines TRBV6-1 with TRBJ2-3; D is perhaps TRBD2 (7 bases). There are 13 residues in the CDR3. V was shortened by 6 bases and J by 3 bases, with 10 bases between the two germline ends. The germline V gene has CDR1 MNHNS and CDR2 SASEGT. The CDR3 spells CASRRGGTDTQYF. The CDR3 nucleotides are TGTGCCAGCAGGAGGGGGGGGACAGATACGCAGTATTTT.

This clonotype was counted ten times or more. The chain links TRBV5-1 to TRBJ2-1; TRBD2 aligns across 12 bases. CDR3 length: 17 residues. CDR1 and CDR2 from the germline V gene are SGHRS and YFSETQ. Trimming took 1 base from V and 7 from J; bases not matched to a gene: 9. This CDR3 is CASSLPSGRAIRNEQFF. The CDR3 DNA follows: TGCGCCAGCAGCTTGCCTAGCGGGAGGGCCATACGGAATGAGCAGTTCTTC.

This clonotype has just a few counts. The V call is TRBV4-3, the J call TRBJ2-3; D remains unclear. Per the germline V gene, CDR1 is LGHNA and CDR2 is YSLEER. The CDR3 is made up of 18 amino acids. V was trimmed by 1 base and J by 0 bases, leaving 17 bases between them. The chain's CDR3 is CASSQGPLRLLSTDTQYF. CDR3 DNA: TGCGCCAGCAGCCAAGGGCCACTGAGGCTCCTTAGCACAGATACGCAGTATTTT.

This clonotype has a count of ten or more. The rearrangement links TRBV20-1 to TRBJ2-3; no clear D. Trimming shortened V by 6 bases and J by 6 bases, and 25 bases separated the two germline ends. CDR1 and CDR2 from the germline V gene are DFQATT and SNEGSKA (reference sequence). CDR3 length: 16 residues. The CDR3 DNA reads as TGCAGTGCCGATATCACTGACCCCGGCTTTAGGGATACGCAGTATTTT. Residues: CSADITDPGFRDTQYF.

This clonotype was seen ten or more times. V gene TRBV12-3 or TRBV12-4 combines with J gene TRBJ2-5, with 11 bases aligning to TRBD1. The CDR3 consists of 17 residues. V lost 5 bases to trimming and J lost 8 bases; unmatched junction nucleotides: 16. CDR3 sequence reads: CASSQPRGQGVEGTQYF. Written as DNA, the CDR3 is TGTGCCAGCAGTCAGCCCCGGGGACAGGGGGTAGAGGGAACCCAGTACTTC.

This clonotype has a count of ten or more. One end of the junction is discordant with germline, which a read error may explain. The rearrangement links TRBV7-4 to TRBJ2-7, with 11 positions matching TRBD1. The germline V gene encodes CDR1 SGHVT and CDR2 SQSDAQ. CDR3 length: 15 residues. This chain's CDR3 is CASSLGTGGIYEQYF. DNA for the CDR3: TGTGCAAGCAGCTTAGGGACAGGGGGGATCTATGAACAGTACTTC.